This entry lists 9 T cell receptor beta chains sequenced from one sample in a study of radiation and T cells in renal cell carcinoma. This sample's time point: blood 4 weeks post-SBRT, at nephrectomy. The treatment denotes: 15 Gy SBRT to primary tumor, nephrectomy 4 weeks later. Profiled with immunoSEQ multiplex PCR; TCRdb holds only in-frame clones, not every one. The repertoire includes approximately 83,000 clones, around 85% of them detected once, and 9.4% sits in the top ten. The specimen comprised blood, sampled from a patient whose treatment included radiotherapy and nephrectomy. These receptors were taken from a man aged 45-65 years with renal cell carcinoma.

This chain links TRBV6-1 with TRBJ2-1; D is perhaps TRBD1 or TRBD2 (5 bases each). This CDR3 region has 16 residues. Germline values: CDR1 MNHNS, CDR2 SASEGT. The ends were cut back, 3 bases at V and 1 base at J, with 13 bases in the middle. The CDR3 DNA reads as TGTGCCAGCAGTGACATCGGGACGGTATCCTACAATGAGCAGTTCTTC. Translation gives CASSDIGTVSYNEQFF.

The chain joins TRBV7-9 to TRBJ1-1; perhaps TRBD1 as D (6 bases). Looked up from germline, CDR1 is SEHNR and CDR2 is FQNEAQ (reference sequence). The CDR3 is 15 residues long. The V gene lost 4 bases and the J gene lost 8 bases, with 20 bases spanning the gap. This CDR3 reads CASSSTDRSTIEAFF. CDR3 nucleotides: TGTGCCAGCAGCTCAACCGACAGGTCGACCATAGAAGCTTTCTTT. The whole variable domain, filled in from reference TRBV7-9 and TRBJ1-1, reads DTGVSQNPRHKITKRGQNVTFRCDPISEHNRLYWYRQTLGQGPEFLTYFQNEAQLEKSRLLSDRFSAERPKGSFSTLEIQRTEQGDSAMYLCASSSTDRSTIEAFFGQGTRLTVV.

The chain carries TRBV6-6 and TRBJ1-1; D is unresolved. V shed 8 bases and J shed 3 bases, with 10 bases lying between them. Germline assignment: CDR1 MNHNY and CDR2 SVGAGI (reference sequence). The CDR3 runs to 12 residues. Here the CDR3 reads CASRGIDTEAFF. The CDR3 region has the DNA TGTGCCAGCCGTGGTATCGACACTGAAGCTTTCTTT.

The chain uses TRBV7-8 and TRBJ1-5; 7 bases are shared with TRBD1. J gave up 1 base and V 3 bases, and 6 bases lay outside the gene matches. Germline values: CDR1 SGHVS, CDR2 FQNEAQ. CDR3 length: 16 residues. The CDR3 protein is CASSFDRVGSNQPQHF. CDR3 nucleotide sequence: TGTGCCAGCAGCTTTGACAGGGTAGGGAGCAATCAGCCCCAGCATTTT.

This clone was seen a few times. The chain uses TRBV9 and TRBJ2-3, with D uncertain. From germline, CDR1 is SGDLS and CDR2 YYNGEE. There are 14 residues in the CDR3. V lost 4 bases and J 2 bases, leaving 11 bases between the germline ends. The CDR3 sequence: CASSPTPLTDTQYF. In nucleotides, the CDR3 is TGTGCCAGCAGCCCAACCCCCCTCACAGATACGCAGTATTTT.

V is TRBV19 and J is TRBJ1-4; D is unresolved. Trimming took off 6 bases at V and 4 bases at J, with 12 bases between the two ends. Germline loops: CDR1 LNHDA, CDR2 SQIVND (reference sequence). The CDR3 has 14 amino acids. Here the CDR3 DNA reads TGTGCCAGTAGACCATCACGTCTTAATGAAAAACTGTTTTTT. This gives the protein CASRPSRLNEKLFF. The whole variable domain, filled in from reference TRBV19 and TRBJ1-4, reads DGGITQSPKYLFRKEGQNVTLSCEQNLNHDAMYWYRQDPGQGLRLIYYSQIVNDFQKGDIAEGYSVSREKKESFPLTVTSAQKNPTAFYLCASRPSRLNEKLFFGSGTQLSVL.

This rearrangement joins TRBV6-1 to TRBJ1-6, with D hard to call. Trimming left V 0 bases short and J 0 bases short, with 12 bases between. This CDR3 has 18 residues. Germline V CDR1 and CDR2: MNHNS, SASEGT. The DNA for the CDR3 is TGTGCCAGCAGTGAAGCTTCGTACTTTAGCTCCTATAATTCACCCCTCCACTTT. It translates to CASSEASYFSSYNSPLHF.

This clone has only one observation. J is TRBJ2-3 and V is TRBV21-1; whether TRBD2, the table's D call, matches the DNA was not checked. TRBV21-1 is reported as a pseudogene. The CDR3 covers 14 residues. The CDR3 here is CASGLAGVWDTQYF. The CDR3 DNA is TGTGCCAGCGGGCTAGCGGGAGTATGGGATACGCAGTATTTT.

The rearrangement links TRBV9 to TRBJ2-2; the D call may be TRBD1 or TRBD2 (5 bases each). V lost 0 bases and J lost 0, with 6 bases in between. CDR1 and CDR2 (germline): SGDLS, YYNGEE. The CDR3 is made up of 15 amino acids. The CDR3 reads CASSVEGPNTGELFF. In nucleotides, the CDR3 is TGTGCCAGCAGCGTAGAGGGACCGAACACCGGGGAGCTGTTTTTT.